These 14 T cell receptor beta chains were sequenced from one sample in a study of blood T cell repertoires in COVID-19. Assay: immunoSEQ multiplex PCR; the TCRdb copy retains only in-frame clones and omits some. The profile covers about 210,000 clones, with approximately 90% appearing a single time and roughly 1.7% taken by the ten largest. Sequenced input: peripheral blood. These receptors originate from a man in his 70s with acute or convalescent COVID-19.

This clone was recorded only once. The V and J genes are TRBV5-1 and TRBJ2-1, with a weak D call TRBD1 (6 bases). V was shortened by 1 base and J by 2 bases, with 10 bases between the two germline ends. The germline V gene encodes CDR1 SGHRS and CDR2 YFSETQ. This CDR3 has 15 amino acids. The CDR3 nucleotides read TGCGCCAGCAGCTTGAATCAGGGGCCCTACAATGAGCAGTTCTTC. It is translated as CASSLNQGPYNEQFF. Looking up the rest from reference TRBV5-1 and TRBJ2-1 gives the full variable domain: KAGVTQTPRYLIKTRGQQVTLSCSPISGHRSVSWYQQTPGQGLQFLFEYFSETQRNKGNFPGRFSGRQFSNSRSEMNVSTLELGDSALYLCASSLNQGPYNEQFFGPGTRLTVL.

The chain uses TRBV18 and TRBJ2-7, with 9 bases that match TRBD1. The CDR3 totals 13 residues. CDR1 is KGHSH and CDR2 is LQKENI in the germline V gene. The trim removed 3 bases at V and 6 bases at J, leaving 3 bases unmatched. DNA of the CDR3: TGTGCCAGCTCACCGGTGACAGGGGGCGAGCAGTACTTC. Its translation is CASSPVTGGEQYF.

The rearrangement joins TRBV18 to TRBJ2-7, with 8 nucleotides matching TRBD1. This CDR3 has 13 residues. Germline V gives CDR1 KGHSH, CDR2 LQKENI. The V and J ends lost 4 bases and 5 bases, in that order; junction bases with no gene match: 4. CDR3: CASSRTTGDEQYF. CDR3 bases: TGTGCCAGCTCACGAACGACAGGGGACGAGCAGTACTTC.

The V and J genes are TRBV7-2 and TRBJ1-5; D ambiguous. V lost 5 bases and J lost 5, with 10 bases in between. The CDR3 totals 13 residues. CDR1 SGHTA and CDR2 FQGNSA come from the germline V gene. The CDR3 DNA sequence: TGTGCCAGCAGCCCCGACACCCATCAGCCCCAGCATTTT. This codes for CASSPDTHQPQHF. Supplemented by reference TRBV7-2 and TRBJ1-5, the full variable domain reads GAGVSQSPSNKVTEKGKDVELRCDPISGHTALYWYRQSLGQGLEFLIYFQGNSAPDKSGLPSDRFSAERTGGSVSTLTIQRTQQEDSAVYLCASSPDTHQPQHFGDGTRLSIL.

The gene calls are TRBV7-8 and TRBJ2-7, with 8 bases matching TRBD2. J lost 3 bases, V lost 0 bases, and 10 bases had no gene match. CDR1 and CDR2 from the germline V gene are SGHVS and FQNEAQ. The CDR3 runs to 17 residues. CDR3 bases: TGTGCCAGCAGCTTAGCGGTTTCGCGACTAGCGTACTACGAGCAGTACTTC. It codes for CASSLAVSRLAYYEQYF. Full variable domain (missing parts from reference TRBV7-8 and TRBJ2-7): GAGVSQSPRYKVAKRGQDVALRCDPISGHVSLFWYQQALGQGPEFLTYFQNEAQLDKSGLPSDRFFAERPEGSVSTLKIQRTQQEDSAVYLCASSLAVSRLAYYEQYFGPGTRLTVT.

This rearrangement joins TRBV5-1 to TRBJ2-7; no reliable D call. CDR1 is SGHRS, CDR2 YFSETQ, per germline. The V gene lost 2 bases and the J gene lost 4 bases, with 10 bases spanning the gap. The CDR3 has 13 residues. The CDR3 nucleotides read TGCGCCAGCAGCTTTAATGGCCAGTACGAGCAGTACTTC. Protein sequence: CASSFNGQYEQYF.

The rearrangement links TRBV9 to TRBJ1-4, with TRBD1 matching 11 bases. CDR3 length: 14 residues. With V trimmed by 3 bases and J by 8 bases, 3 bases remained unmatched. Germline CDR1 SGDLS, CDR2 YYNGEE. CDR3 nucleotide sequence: TGTGCCAGCAGCGCGGGACAGGGGGACGAAAAACTGTTTTTT. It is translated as CASSAGQGDEKLFF.

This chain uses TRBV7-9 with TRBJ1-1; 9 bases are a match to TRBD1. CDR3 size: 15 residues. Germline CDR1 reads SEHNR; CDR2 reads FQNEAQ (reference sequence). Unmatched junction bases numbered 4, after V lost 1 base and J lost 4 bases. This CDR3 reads CASSLGQGVSTEAFF. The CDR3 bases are TGTGCCAGCAGCTTAGGACAGGGGGTCAGCACTGAAGCTTTCTTT.

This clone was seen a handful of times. The CDR3 bases are TGTGCCACCAGCAGAGCCGGTAGCGGGATAGGAGGCTACGAGCAGTACTTC. Translated: CATSRAGSGIGGYEQYF. The genes are TRBV15 and TRBJ2-7; 8 bases line up with TRBD2. Losses at the gene ends were 1 base for V and 3 bases for J; bases not matched to a gene: 11. The CDR3 consists of 17 residues. Germline CDR1 and CDR2: LNHNV and YYDKDF (reference sequence).

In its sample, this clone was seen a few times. DNA for the CDR3: TGTGCCAGCAGCCCAGGGGCCGAGGCTAGCGGAGCTTTCTTT. It yields the protein CASSPGAEASGAFF. The chain carries TRBV6-5 and TRBJ1-1; D might be TRBD1 (6 bases). The CDR3 is made up of 14 amino acids. Germline V gives CDR1 MNHEY, CDR2 SVGAGI. V lost 6 bases to trimming and J lost 10 bases, with 21 bases between them.

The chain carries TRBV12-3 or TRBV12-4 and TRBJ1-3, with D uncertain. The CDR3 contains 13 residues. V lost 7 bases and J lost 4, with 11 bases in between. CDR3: CASTLMRGNTIYF. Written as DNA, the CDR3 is TGTGCCAGCACCTTGATGAGAGGAAACACCATATATTTT.

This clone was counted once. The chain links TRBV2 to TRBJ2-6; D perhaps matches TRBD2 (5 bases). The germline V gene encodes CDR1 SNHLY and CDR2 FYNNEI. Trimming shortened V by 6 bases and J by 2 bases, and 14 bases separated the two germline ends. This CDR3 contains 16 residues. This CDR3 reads CASSAGNWAGANVLTF. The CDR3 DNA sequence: TGTGCCAGCAGCGCCGGGAATTGGGCTGGGGCCAACGTCCTGACTTTC.

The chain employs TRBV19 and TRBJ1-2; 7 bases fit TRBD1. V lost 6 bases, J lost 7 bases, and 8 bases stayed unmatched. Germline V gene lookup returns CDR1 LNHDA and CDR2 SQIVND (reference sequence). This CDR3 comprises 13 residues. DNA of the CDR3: TGTGCCAGTAGCAGACAGGGTGGAGTTGGCTACACCTTC. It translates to CASSRQGGVGYTF. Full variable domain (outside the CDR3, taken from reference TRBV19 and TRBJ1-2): DGGITQSPKYLFRKEGQNVTLSCEQNLNHDAMYWYRQDPGQGLRLIYYSQIVNDFQKGDIAEGYSVSREKKESFPLTVTSAQKNPTAFYLCASSRQGGVGYTFGSGTRLTVV.

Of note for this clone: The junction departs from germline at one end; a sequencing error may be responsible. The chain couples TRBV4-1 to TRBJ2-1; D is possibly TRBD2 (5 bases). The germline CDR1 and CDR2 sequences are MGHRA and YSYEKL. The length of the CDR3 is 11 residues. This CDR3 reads CASSQGGSRFF. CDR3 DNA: TGCGCCAGCAGTCAAGGTGGGAGTCGGTTCTTC.